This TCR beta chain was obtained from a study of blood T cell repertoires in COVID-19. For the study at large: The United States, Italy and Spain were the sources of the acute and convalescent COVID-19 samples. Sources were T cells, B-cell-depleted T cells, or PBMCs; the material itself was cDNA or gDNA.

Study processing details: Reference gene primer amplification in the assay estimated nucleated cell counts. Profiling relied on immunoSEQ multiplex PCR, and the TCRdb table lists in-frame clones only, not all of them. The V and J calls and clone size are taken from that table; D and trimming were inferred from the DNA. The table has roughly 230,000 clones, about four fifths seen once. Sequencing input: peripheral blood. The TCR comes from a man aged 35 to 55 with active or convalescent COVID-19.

CDR3 amino acids: CAWSVDSYSGNTIYF. The CDR3 DNA reads as TGTGCCTGGAGTGTGGACAGCTACTCTGGAAACACCATATATTTT. The V gene is TRBV30, the J gene TRBJ1-3; D possibly corresponds to TRBD1 (6 bases). Germline V gene lookup returns CDR1 GTSNPN and CDR2 SVGIG (reference sequence). V lost 0 bases and J 0 bases, leaving 9 bases between the germline ends. This CDR3 is 15 amino acids long.